One sample yielded the 29 T cell receptor beta chains listed below, sequenced in a study of T-cell reconstitution after alpha-beta-depleted transplantation in children. The TCRbeta library incorporated unique molecular identifiers. Via MiXCR, TCRdb re-called the PCR reads, giving one row per CDR3 protein. The repertoire holds 350,000 to 500,000 distinct CDR3 sequences, with roughly 44% as singletons. The input for sequencing was PBMCs, taken before TCRalphabeta/CD19-depleted stem cell transplant. The source of these receptors is a girl aged 2-9 years with aplastic anemia, due to receive a stem cell transplant.

This clonotype was recorded a few times. The chain carries TRBV20-1 and TRBJ2-7; TRBD2 matches at 10 bases. Trimming cost V 0 bases and J 2 bases; bases outside gene matches: 4. The CDR3 contains 15 residues. The germline gives CDR1 DFQATT, CDR2 SNEGSKA (reference sequence). CDR3 sequence reads: CSAREILAGPYEQYF. The CDR3 DNA reads as TGCAGTGCTAGAGAAATACTAGCGGGGCCCTACGAGCAGTACTTC.

V is TRBV20-1 and J is TRBJ2-3; perhaps TRBD2 as D (5 bases). CDR3 size: 14 residues. Trimming shortened V by 3 bases and J by 1 base, and 11 bases separated the two germline ends. Germline assignment: CDR1 DFQATT and CDR2 SNEGSKA (reference sequence). For the CDR3, the DNA is TGCAGTGCTAGTTGGGCCGGGGGCACAGATACGCAGTATTTT. It codes for CSASWAGGTDTQYF.

This clonotype was seen a few times. This chain connects TRBV12-3 or TRBV12-4 to TRBJ1-5; 7 bases are a match to TRBD1. This CDR3 comprises 14 residues. V trimming: 2 bases; J trimming: 5 bases; junction bases outside the gene matches: 3. This CDR3 reads CASSLIGTDQPQHF. The CDR3 DNA is TGTGCCAGCAGTTTAATAGGGACAGATCAGCCCCAGCATTTT.

The V call is TRBV7-8, the J call TRBJ2-7, with D unresolved. The V end lost 0 bases, the J end lost 3 bases, and 9 bases lay between the germline ends. The CDR3 loop spans 14 amino acids. Germline V gives CDR1 SGHVS, CDR2 FQNEAQ. The CDR3 loop reads CASSLAMTVYEQYF. CDR3 bases: TGTGCCAGCAGCTTAGCGATGACGGTCTACGAGCAGTACTTC.

V is TRBV15 and J is TRBJ2-1, with 10 bases matching TRBD2. The CDR3 loop spans 16 amino acids. Per germline, CDR1 LNHNV and CDR2 YYDKDF (reference sequence). V was pared by 1 base and J by 10 bases, with 10 bases of the junction left unmatched. In DNA form, the CDR3 reads TGTGCCACCAGCAGAGTGCAGAGCGGGGGGGCAGGGGAGCAGTTCTTC. The encoded protein is CATSRVQSGGAGEQFF.

The V gene is TRBV7-9, the J gene TRBJ2-7; D remains unclear. V lost 7 bases, J lost 3 bases, and 10 bases lay in between. This CDR3 has 12 residues. The germline gives CDR1 SEHNR, CDR2 FQNEAQ (reference sequence). The CDR3 reads CASTPGNYEQYF. The CDR3 DNA is TGTGCCAGCACCCCTGGGAACTACGAGCAGTACTTC.

This clonotype came up many times. The gene calls are TRBV14 and TRBJ1-1, with D perhaps TRBD1 (5 bases). Germline assignment: CDR1 SGHDN and CDR2 FVKESK. This CDR3 is built from 14 residues. Trimming left V 0 bases short and J 8 bases short, with 13 bases between. The CDR3 loop is CASSQDRRGGEAFF. DNA for the CDR3: TGTGCCAGCAGCCAAGATCGGAGGGGTGGAGAAGCTTTCTTT.

V and J are TRBV20-1 and TRBJ2-1, with 8 bases that match TRBD2. CDR1 DFQATT and CDR2 SNEGSKA come from the germline V gene (reference sequence). The CDR3 loop spans 13 amino acids. V trimming: 7 bases; J trimming: 2 bases; junction bases outside the gene matches: 4. The CDR3 here is CSGGGGPYNEQFF. DNA for the CDR3: TGCAGTGGAGGCGGGGGGCCCTACAATGAGCAGTTCTTC.

The V call is TRBV7-9, the J call TRBJ1-1; maybe TRBD1 (5 bases). CDR1 and CDR2 from the germline V gene are SEHNR and FQNEAQ (reference sequence). This CDR3 region has 15 residues. The V end was cut by 5 bases, the J end by 6 bases, with 19 bases between. The chain's CDR3 is CASSVSPEGLAEAFF. CDR3 sequence (DNA): TGTGCCAGCAGCGTTTCTCCGGAGGGACTAGCTGAAGCTTTCTTT.

This chain connects TRBV20-1 to TRBJ2-7; possible D gene TRBD1, 5 bases. Germline V CDR1 and CDR2: DFQATT, SNEGSKA (reference sequence). The CDR3 loop spans 15 amino acids. V was cut by 0 bases and J by 4 bases, with 16 bases left in between. The CDR3 here is CSARDLGRVGYEQYF. The CDR3 DNA follows: TGCAGTGCTAGAGATCTTGGCAGGGTAGGGTACGAGCAGTACTTC.

This clonotype was recorded a few times. The rearrangement links TRBV10-3 to TRBJ2-3; D might be TRBD1 (5 bases). V lost 4 bases to trimming and J lost 2 bases, with 7 bases between them. CDR3 size: 13 residues. The germline V gene encodes CDR1 ENHRY and CDR2 SYGVKD. The CDR3 here is CAISGQHTDTQYF. The CDR3 DNA is TGTGCCATCAGTGGACAGCACACAGATACGCAGTATTTT.

This clonotype was seen only a few times. V gene TRBV11-2 combines with J gene TRBJ2-6; D not certain. Germline V gene lookup returns CDR1 SGHAT and CDR2 FQNNGV. The CDR3 extends over 13 amino acids. The V end was cut by 8 bases, the J end by 4 bases, with 9 bases between. The chain's CDR3 is CASVSSGANVLTF. The CDR3 bases are TGTGCCAGCGTATCTTCCGGGGCCAACGTCCTGACTTTC.

This clonotype has ten or more counts. The V gene is TRBV20-1, the J gene TRBJ1-1; no definite D call. From germline, CDR1 is DFQATT and CDR2 SNEGSKA (reference sequence). The CDR3 sequence is 14 residues long. Trimming took off 2 bases at V and 3 bases at J, with 13 bases between the two ends. CDR3 in amino acids: CSARTTFADTEAFF. The CDR3 region has the DNA TGCAGTGCTAGAACGACATTTGCGGACACTGAAGCTTTCTTT.

V is TRBV29-1 and J is TRBJ2-3; 9 nucleotides match TRBD2. The germline gives CDR1 SQVTM, CDR2 ANQGSEA. The CDR3 loop spans 13 amino acids. V trimming: 3 bases; J trimming: 3 bases; junction bases outside the gene matches: 1. The CDR3 region is CSVEGLATDTQYF. The CDR3 DNA follows: TGCAGCGTTGAGGGACTAGCAACAGATACGCAGTATTTT.

This sequence joins TRBV11-2 and TRBJ1-2; a weak D match, TRBD1 (5 bases). Germline lookup yields CDR1 SGHAT and CDR2 FQNNGV. There are 16 residues in the CDR3. With 4 bases removed from V and 5 bases from J, the gap between germline ends came to 20 bases. The CDR3 is CASSYSLSGTDYGYTF. The DNA of the CDR3 is TGTGCCAGCAGCTACTCCCTATCCGGGACGGATTATGGCTACACCTTC.

CDR3 nucleotide sequence: TGCGCCAGCAGCGGGGGGGAGGTAGATACGCAGTATTTT. Amino acid sequence: CASSGGEVDTQYF. The rearrangement uses TRBV5-1 and TRBJ2-3; TRBD2 aligns across 7 bases. The germline V gene has CDR1 SGHRS and CDR2 YFSETQ. This CDR3 has 13 amino acids. J was trimmed by 5 bases and V by 4 bases; bases with no gene match: 4.

V and J are TRBV6-1 and TRBJ2-6, with a tentative D call TRBD2 (5 bases). With 6 bases removed from V and 3 bases from J, the gap between germline ends came to 9 bases. Germline CDR1 reads MNHNS; CDR2 reads SASEGT. The CDR3 sequence is 14 residues long. The CDR3 region is CASRAGGGANVLTF. The CDR3 region has the DNA TGTGCCAGCAGGGCGGGCGGTGGGGCCAACGTCCTGACTTTC.

V and J are TRBV30 and TRBJ1-5; tentatively, D is TRBD1 (5 bases). CDR3 length: 14 amino acids. Trimming cost V 0 bases and J 11 bases, with 17 bases left between them. Germline V gene data show CDR1 as GTSNPN and CDR2 as SVGIG (reference sequence). The CDR3 loop is CAWSVRQFGGTQHF. The CDR3 bases are TGTGCCTGGAGTGTACGGCAGTTCGGGGGGACCCAGCATTTT. The full variable domain, its missing parts supplied by reference TRBV30 and TRBJ1-5, is SQTIHQWPATLVQPVGSPLSLECTVEGTSNPNLYWYRQAAGRGLQLLFYSVGIGQISSEVPQNLSASRPQDRQFILSSKKLLLSDSGFYLCAWSVRQFGGTQHFGDGTRLSIL.

The gene calls are TRBV5-4 and TRBJ2-3; no clear D gene. There are 13 residues in the CDR3. Trimming shortened V by 4 bases and J by 4 bases, and 10 bases separated the two germline ends. Germline CDR1 and CDR2: SGHNT and YYREEE (reference sequence). Written as DNA, the CDR3 is TGTGCCAGCAGCGCGACCTATGCAGATACGCAGTATTTT. It is translated as CASSATYADTQYF.

There are a few counts of this clonotype. The chain joins TRBV10-2 to TRBJ1-2; 7 positions match TRBD1. With V trimmed by 4 bases and J by 8 bases, 10 bases remained unmatched. CDR1 is WSHSY, CDR2 SAAADI, per germline. The CDR3 runs 14 residues. CDR3: CASSATGKLAGYTF. CDR3 nucleotides: TGCGCCAGCAGTGCGACAGGGAAATTGGCCGGCTACACCTTC.

V gene TRBV28 combines with J gene TRBJ2-3; D gene uncertain. CDR3 size: 13 residues. Germline CDR1 MDHEN, CDR2 SYDVKM. V shed 6 bases and J shed 0 bases, with 7 bases lying between them. CDR3 protein: CASRPPSTDTQYF. The DNA of the CDR3 is TGTGCCAGCAGGCCCCCAAGCACAGATACGCAGTATTTT.

The CDR3 here is CASSYSRTNEQFF. CDR3 in DNA: TGTGCCAGCAGTTACTCCCGGACCAATGAGCAGTTCTTC. The chain joins TRBV6-5 to TRBJ2-1; D gene uncertain. The CDR3 extends over 13 amino acids. V shed 0 bases and J shed 6 bases, with 6 bases lying between them. CDR1 MNHEY and CDR2 SVGAGI come from the germline V gene.

This clonotype was detected ten times or more. The chain uses TRBV20-1 and TRBJ2-5, with D uncertain. Germline V CDR1 and CDR2: DFQATT, SNEGSKA (reference sequence). V was pared by 8 bases and J by 1 base, with 8 bases between. The CDR3 has 11 amino acids. CDR3 sequence reads: CSWPLQETQYF. DNA of the CDR3: TGCAGTTGGCCCCTCCAAGAGACCCAGTACTTC.

This clonotype has a count of ten or more. CDR3 DNA sequence: TGTGCCAGCACCCTCCATCAGGGGGCCAACGTCCTGACTTTC. Protein sequence: CASTLHQGANVLTF. The genes are TRBV12-3 or TRBV12-4 and TRBJ2-6; D unclear. V shed 7 bases and J shed 4 bases, with 11 bases lying between them. CDR3 size: 14 residues.

In this sample, this clonotype turned up many times. The rearrangement joins TRBV7-9 to TRBJ2-5; 7 nucleotides agree with TRBD2. J was trimmed by 4 bases and V by 5 bases; bases with no gene match: 4. Per germline, CDR1 SEHNR and CDR2 FQNEAQ (reference sequence). The length of the CDR3 is 13 residues. CDR3 DNA sequence: TGTGCCAGCAGCCCAGTAGCGGGAGAGACCCAGTACTTC. Translated: CASSPVAGETQYF.

This clonotype came up a few times. The chain links TRBV7-2 to TRBJ2-1; 11 positions match TRBD2. Germline V CDR1 and CDR2: SGHTA, FQGNSA. This CDR3 spans 14 amino acids. The ends lost 3 bases at V and 9 bases at J; junction bases unmatched: 4. CDR3 sequence (DNA): TGTGCCAGCAGCTTTGTACTAGCGGGGGTTGAGCAGTTCTTC. This encodes CASSFVLAGVEQFF.

This clonotype showed up many times. The chain carries TRBV9 and TRBJ2-3; TRBD2 agrees at 11 bases. The CDR3 extends over 15 amino acids. CDR1 SGDLS and CDR2 YYNGEE come from the germline V gene. Germline trimming cut 4 bases from V and 0 bases from J; bases unmatched to any gene: 1. CDR3 sequence reads: CASSWTSGSTDTQYF. The CDR3 DNA reads TGTGCCAGCAGCTGGACTAGCGGGAGCACAGATACGCAGTATTTT.

J is TRBJ2-7 and V is TRBV6-6, with D unclear. This CDR3 region has 13 residues. Germline V lookup: CDR1 MNHNY, CDR2 SVGAGI (reference sequence). Trimming left V 8 bases short and J 0 bases short, with 11 bases between. The CDR3 spells CASASPSSYEQYF. CDR3 nucleotides: TGTGCCAGCGCCAGTCCTAGCTCCTACGAGCAGTACTTC.

This clonotype was detected only a few times. V gene TRBV7-2 combines with J gene TRBJ2-3; 9 positions match TRBD2. Germline assignment: CDR1 SGHTA and CDR2 FQGNSA. After removal of 6 bases from V and 4 bases from J, the junction contained 5 bases not matched to a gene. The CDR3 sequence is 14 residues long. The CDR3 sequence is CASRAGTSSDTQYF. CDR3 nucleotide sequence: TGTGCCAGCAGAGCCGGGACTAGCTCAGATACGCAGTATTTT. Variable domain in full (rest from reference TRBV7-2 and TRBJ2-3): GAGVSQSPSNKVTEKGKDVELRCDPISGHTALYWYRQSLGQGLEFLIYFQGNSAPDKSGLPSDRFSAERTGGSVSTLTIQRTQQEDSAVYLCASRAGTSSDTQYFGPGTRLTVL.